This T cell receptor beta chain was captured by sequencing in a study of blood T cell repertoires in COVID-19. Study-wide context: T cells, B-cell-depleted T cells, or PBMCs provided the cDNA or gDNA that served as material.

The authors' processing: For nucleated cells, counts were estimated from reference gene primer amplification. Method: immunoSEQ multiplex PCR; TCRdb's copy keeps in-frame clones and lacks some. The D gene and trimming were derived from the DNA, and the V and J assignments and clone size from that table. The sample records over 140,000 clones, over 65% being singletons. The V gene end was trimmed by 4 bases and the J gene end by 1 base; junction bases not matched to a gene: 7. Germline V gene sequence: CDR1 LNHDA, CDR2 SQIVND (reference sequence). The CDR3 has 15 residues. The rearrangement uses TRBV19 and TRBJ2-7, with 7 bases lining up with TRBD1. Sequencing was performed on peripheral blood. The receptor's source is a woman older than 75 with active or convalescent COVID-19. CDR3 sequence reads: CASSTPRDSSYEQYF. As DNA, the CDR3 is TGTGCCAGTAGTACCCCTCGGGACAGTTCCTACGAGCAGTACTTC.